This TCR beta chain originates from a study of T-cell memory formation after mild COVID-19. Study conclusions and caveats: Most CD4+ clones that shrank were in CM and EM, while CD8+ ones turned up in EMRA. There were some responding clones in pre-infection memory, which suggested that cross-reactive memory had joined.

One entry per CDR3 protein results from TCRdb running MiXCR on the 5' RACE reads. The sample yields 450,000 or so distinct CDR3 sequences, nearly 25% seen once. This clonotype was seen ten or more times. Its cognate antigen is unknown. Per germline, CDR1 SGHRS and CDR2 YFSETQ. V lost 0 bases to trimming and J lost 2 bases, with 6 bases between them. This CDR3 is 14 amino acids long. The rearrangement uses TRBV5-1 and TRBJ2-1; D unresolved. Sequenced material: PBMCs or a T cell subset sorted from them (not recorded which). The clonotype was recovered from an adult woman who had mild COVID-19 (a few samples of this study predate the infection). Cell type and time point are not known. The CDR3 DNA is TGCGCCAGCAGCTTGGCGGAGACCTACAATGAGCAGTTCTTC. Translated, it gives CASSLAETYNEQFF.